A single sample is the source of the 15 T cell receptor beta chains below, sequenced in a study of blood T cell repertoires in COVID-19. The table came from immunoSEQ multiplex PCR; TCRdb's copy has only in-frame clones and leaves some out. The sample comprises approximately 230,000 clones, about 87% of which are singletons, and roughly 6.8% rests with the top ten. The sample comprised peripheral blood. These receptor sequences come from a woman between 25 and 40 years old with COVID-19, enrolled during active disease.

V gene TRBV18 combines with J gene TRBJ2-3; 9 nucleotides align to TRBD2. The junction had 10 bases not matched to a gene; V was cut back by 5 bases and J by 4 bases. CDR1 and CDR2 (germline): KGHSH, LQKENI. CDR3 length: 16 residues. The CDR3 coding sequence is TGTGCCAGCTCAGCCGCCGATGCGGGAGGGCCAGATACGCAGTATTTT. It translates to CASSAADAGGPDTQYF.

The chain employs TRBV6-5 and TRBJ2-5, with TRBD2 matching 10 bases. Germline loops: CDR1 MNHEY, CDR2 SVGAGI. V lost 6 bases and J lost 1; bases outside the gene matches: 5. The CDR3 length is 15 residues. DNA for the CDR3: TGTGCCAGCAGCCCAACTAGCGGGGTCCAAGAGACCCAGTACTTC. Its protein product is CASSPTSGVQETQYF.

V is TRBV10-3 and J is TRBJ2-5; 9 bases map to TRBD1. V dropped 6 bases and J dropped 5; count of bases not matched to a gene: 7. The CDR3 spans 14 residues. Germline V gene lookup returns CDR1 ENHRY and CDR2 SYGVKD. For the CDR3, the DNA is TGTGCCATCAGACGGACAGGGGAGGGGGAGACCCAGTACTTC. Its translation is CAIRRTGEGETQYF.

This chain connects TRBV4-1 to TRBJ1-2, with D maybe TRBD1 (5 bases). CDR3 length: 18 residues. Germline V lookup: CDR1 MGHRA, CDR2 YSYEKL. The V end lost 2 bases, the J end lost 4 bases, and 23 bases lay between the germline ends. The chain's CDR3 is CASSQKGSEGGVFYGYTF. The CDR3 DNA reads TGCGCCAGCAGCCAAAAAGGGTCCGAAGGAGGGGTTTTCTATGGCTACACCTTC.

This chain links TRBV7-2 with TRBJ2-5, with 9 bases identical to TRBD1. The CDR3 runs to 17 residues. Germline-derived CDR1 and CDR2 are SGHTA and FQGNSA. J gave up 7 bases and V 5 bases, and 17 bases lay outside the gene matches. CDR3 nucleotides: TGTGCCAGCAGCCCCTTCCCCTTATACAGGGGGCAGGGGACCCAGTACTTC. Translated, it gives CASSPFPLYRGQGTQYF.

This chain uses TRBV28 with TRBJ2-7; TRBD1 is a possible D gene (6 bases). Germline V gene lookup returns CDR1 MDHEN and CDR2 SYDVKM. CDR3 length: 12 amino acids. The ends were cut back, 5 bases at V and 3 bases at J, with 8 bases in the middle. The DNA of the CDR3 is TGTGCCAGCAGTAGACAGGACTACGAGCAGTACTTC. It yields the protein CASSRQDYEQYF.

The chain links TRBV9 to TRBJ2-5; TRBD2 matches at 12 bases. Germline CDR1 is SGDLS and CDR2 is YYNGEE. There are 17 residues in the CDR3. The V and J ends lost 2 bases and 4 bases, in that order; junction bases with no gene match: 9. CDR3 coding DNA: TGTGCCAGCAGCGTTATGACTAGCGGGGGCCGGGGAGAGACCCAGTACTTC. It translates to CASSVMTSGGRGETQYF.

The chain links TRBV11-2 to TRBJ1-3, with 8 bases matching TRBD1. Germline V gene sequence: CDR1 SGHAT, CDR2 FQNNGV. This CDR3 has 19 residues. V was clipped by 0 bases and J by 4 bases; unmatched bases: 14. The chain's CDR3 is CASSLDKGPTGDPGNTIYF. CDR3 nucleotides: TGTGCCAGCAGCTTAGATAAAGGCCCGACAGGGGACCCGGGAAACACCATATATTTT.

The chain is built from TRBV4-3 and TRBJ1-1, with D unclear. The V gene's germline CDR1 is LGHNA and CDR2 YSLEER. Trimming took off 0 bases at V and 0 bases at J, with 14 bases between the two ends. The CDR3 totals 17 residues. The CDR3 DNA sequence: TGCGCCAGCAGCCAAGATGTCGGGTTGGCGATGAACACTGAAGCTTTCTTT. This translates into CASSQDVGLAMNTEAFF.

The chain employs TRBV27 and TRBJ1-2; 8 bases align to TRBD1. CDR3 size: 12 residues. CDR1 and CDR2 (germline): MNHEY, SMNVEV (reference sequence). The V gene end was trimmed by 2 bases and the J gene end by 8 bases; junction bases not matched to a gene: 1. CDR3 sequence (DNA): TGTGCCAGCAGTTTACAGGGGGCGGGCTACACCTTC. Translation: CASSLQGAGYTF.

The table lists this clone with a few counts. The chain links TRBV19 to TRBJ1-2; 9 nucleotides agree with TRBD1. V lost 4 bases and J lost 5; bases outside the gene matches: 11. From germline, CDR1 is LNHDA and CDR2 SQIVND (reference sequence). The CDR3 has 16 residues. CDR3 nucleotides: TGTGCCAGTAGTAAGAAAAATGGGACAGGGATGTATGGCTACACCTTC. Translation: CASSKKNGTGMYGYTF.

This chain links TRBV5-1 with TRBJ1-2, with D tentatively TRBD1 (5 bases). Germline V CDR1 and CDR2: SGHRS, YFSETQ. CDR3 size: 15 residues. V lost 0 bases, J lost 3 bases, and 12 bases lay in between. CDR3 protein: CASSLEQGQDYGYTF. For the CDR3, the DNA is TGCGCCAGCAGCTTGGAGCAGGGTCAGGACTATGGCTACACCTTC.

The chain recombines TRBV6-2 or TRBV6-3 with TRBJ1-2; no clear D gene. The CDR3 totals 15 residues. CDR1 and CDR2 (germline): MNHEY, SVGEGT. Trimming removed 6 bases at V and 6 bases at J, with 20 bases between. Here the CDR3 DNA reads TGTGCCAGCAGCCCACCGCCCCATAGGACTCATGGCTACACCTTC. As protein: CASSPPPHRTHGYTF.

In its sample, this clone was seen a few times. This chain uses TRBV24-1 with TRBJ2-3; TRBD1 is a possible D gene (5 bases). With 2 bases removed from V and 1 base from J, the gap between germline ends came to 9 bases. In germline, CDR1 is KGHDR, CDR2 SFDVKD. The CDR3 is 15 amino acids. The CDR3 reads CATSDYKGGTDTQYF. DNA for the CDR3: TGTGCCACCAGTGATTATAAAGGGGGCACAGATACGCAGTATTTT.

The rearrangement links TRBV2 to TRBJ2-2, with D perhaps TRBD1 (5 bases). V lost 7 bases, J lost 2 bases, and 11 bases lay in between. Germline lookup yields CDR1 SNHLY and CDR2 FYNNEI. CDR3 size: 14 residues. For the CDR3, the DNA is TGTGCCAGCATGGCAGGGTTTAACACCGGGGAGCTGTTTTTT. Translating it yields CASMAGFNTGELFF.